The text below deals with one T cell receptor beta chain. Sequenced by immunoSEQ multiplex PCR; TCRdb stores in-frame clones only, minus some. Here the sample spans 80,000 to 100,000 clones, more than 75% being singletons. Sorting used thawed, overnight-rested PBMC stained with anti-CD3, a viability dye and GMM-loaded CD1B tetramer. CD1B tetramers were loaded with Rhodococcus equi-derived C32 glucose monomycolate. Tetramer-sorted PBMC had been CD14 monocyte-depleted before freezing. This specimen belongs to a study of T cells in tuberculosis. The overall study: T cells were selected with CD1B tetramers loaded with glucose monomycolate.

V gave up 1 base and J gave up 2 bases, with 16 bases separating them. CDR1 is MGHRA, CDR2 YSYEKL, per germline. The CDR3 is 17 residues long. The study's findings and limits: T cells binding CD1B-GMM tetramer weakly possibly escaped the sort.

The sequenced material came from CD1b-GMM tetramer-negative cells sorted from PBMCs. The receptor comes from an adult woman with latent tuberculosis. The gene calls are TRBV4-1 and TRBJ2-3, with TRBD2 as a possible D gene (6 bases). CDR3 residues: CASSQVPGLTATDTQYF. The CDR3 coding sequence is TGCGCCAGCAGCCAAGTCCCGGGACTCACCGCCACAGATACGCAGTATTTT.